This TCR beta chain was recovered during a study of blood T cell repertoires in COVID-19. Study-level information: Specimens from acute and convalescent COVID-19 originated in the United States, Italy and Spain.

Original methodology: Reference gene primers were amplified, and this amplification served to estimate nucleated cell counts. The method was immunoSEQ multiplex PCR; TCRdb's version includes in-frame clones alone and lacks a portion of them. Clonal size and the V and J genes are those of that table, whereas D and trimming came from the DNA. The sample includes roughly 100,000 clones, 86% of them seen just once. There are 13 residues in the CDR3. Germline CDR1 reads ENHRY; CDR2 reads SYGVKD. V lost 6 bases, J lost 1 base, and 10 bases lay in between. The rearrangement joins TRBV10-3 to TRBJ2-7; D remains ambiguous. The sequenced sample was peripheral blood. The TCR was taken from a woman of 80 years or more with acute or convalescent COVID-19. The CDR3 loop reads CAISHSGSYEQYF. The CDR3 DNA sequence: TGTGCCATCAGCCACTCGGGTTCCTACGAGCAGTACTTC.